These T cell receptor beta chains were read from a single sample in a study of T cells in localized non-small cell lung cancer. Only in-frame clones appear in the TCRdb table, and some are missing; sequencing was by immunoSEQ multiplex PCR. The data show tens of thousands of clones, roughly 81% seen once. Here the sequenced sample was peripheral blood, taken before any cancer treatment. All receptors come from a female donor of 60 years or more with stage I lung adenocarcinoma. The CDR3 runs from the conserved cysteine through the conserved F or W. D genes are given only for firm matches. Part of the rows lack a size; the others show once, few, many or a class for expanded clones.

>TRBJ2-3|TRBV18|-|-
CASSPSTDTQYF
TGTGCCAGCTCACCAAGCACAGATACGCAGTATTTT
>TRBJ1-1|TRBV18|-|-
CASSAQEGQFEAFF
TGTGCCAGCTCAGCGCAAGAGGGGCAGTTTGAAGCTTTCTTT
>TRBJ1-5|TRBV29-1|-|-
CSVEAREGQPQHF
TGCAGCGTTGAGGCCAGGGAGGGTCAGCCCCAGCATTTT
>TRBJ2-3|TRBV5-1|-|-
CASSFSTDTQYF
TGCGCCAGCAGCTTCAGCACGGATACGCAGTATTTT
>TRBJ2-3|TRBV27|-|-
CASSFRDRVTDTQYF
TGTGCCAGCAGTTTTCGAGACAGAGTCACAGATACGCAGTATTTT
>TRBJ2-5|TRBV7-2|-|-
CASSLASGQEPQYF
TGTGCCAGCAGCCTAGCCTCAGGTCAAGAGCCCCAGTACTTC
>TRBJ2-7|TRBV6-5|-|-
CASSYGQGTYEQYF
TGTGCCAGCAGTTATGGCCAGGGGACCTACGAGCAGTACTTC
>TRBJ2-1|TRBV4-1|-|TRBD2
CASSPSGTSGGGNEQFF
TGCGCCAGCAGCCCAAGCGGGACTAGCGGGGGAGGGAATGAGCAGTTCTTC
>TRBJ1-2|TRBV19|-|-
CASSIRQANYGYTF
TGTGCCAGTAGTATCCGGCAGGCTAACTATGGCTACACCTTC
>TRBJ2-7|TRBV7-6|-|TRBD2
CASSLGLSGRAGEQYF
TGTGCCAGCAGCTTAGGTTTGAGCGGGAGGGCCGGCGAGCAGTACTTC
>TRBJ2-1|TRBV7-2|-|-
CASSPRTPFISQEQFF
TGTGCCAGCAGCCCCAGGACACCTTTTATTTCACAAGAGCAGTTCTTC
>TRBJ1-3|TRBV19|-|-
CASSIPGRSSGNTIYF
TGTGCCAGTAGTATTCCGGGACGGTCCTCTGGAAACACCATATATTTT
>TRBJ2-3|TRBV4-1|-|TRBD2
CASSQESGAGASTDTQYF
TGCGCCAGCAGCCAAGAATCTGGAGCGGGGGCTAGCACAGATACGCAGTATTTT
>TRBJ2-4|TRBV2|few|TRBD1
CASRVPGQGIDIQYF
TGTGCCAGCAGAGTACCGGGACAGGGAATTGACATTCAGTACTTC
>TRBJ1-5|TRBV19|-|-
CASSIVQSAPVEPQHF
TGTGCCAGTAGTATAGTCCAGAGCGCCCCCGTGGAGCCCCAGCATTTT
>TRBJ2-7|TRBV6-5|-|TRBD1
CASTTPGGTYEQYF
TGTGCCAGCACTACCCCAGGGGGTACCTACGAGCAGTACTTC
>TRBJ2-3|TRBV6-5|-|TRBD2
CASSLLAPRTDTQYF
TGTGCCAGCAGCCTACTAGCGCCGCGCACAGATACGCAGTATTTT
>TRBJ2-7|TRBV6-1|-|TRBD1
CASSEWDRASYEQYF
TGTGCCAGCAGTGAGTGGGACAGAGCCTCCTACGAGCAGTACTTC
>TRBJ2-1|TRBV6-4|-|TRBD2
CASSDVLAGGNEQFF
TGTGCCAGCAGTGACGTACTAGCGGGAGGGAATGAGCAGTTCTTC
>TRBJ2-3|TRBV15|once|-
CATRVGSSTDTQYF
TGTGCCACCAGGGTCGGCTCTAGCACAGATACGCAGTATTTT
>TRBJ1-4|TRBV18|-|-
CASSPPVRQKLFF
TGTGCCAGCTCACCACCGGTCCGGCAAAAACTGTTTTTT
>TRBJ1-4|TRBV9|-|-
CASSVDQSPNEKLFF
TGTGCCAGCAGCGTAGATCAAAGTCCTAATGAAAAACTGTTTTTT
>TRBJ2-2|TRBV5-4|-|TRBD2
CASIGLAGELFF
TGTGCCAGCATCGGACTAGCCGGGGAGCTGTTTTTT
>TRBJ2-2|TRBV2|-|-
CASSALAGELFF
TGTGCCAGCAGTGCGCTAGCCGGGGAGCTGTTTTTT
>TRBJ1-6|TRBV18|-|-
CASSQDRYSPLHF
TGTGCCAGCTCACAAGACAGGTATTCACCCCTCCACTTT
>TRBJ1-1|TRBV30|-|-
CAWSVGQLNTEAFF
TGTGCCTGGAGTGTAGGACAATTGAACACTGAAGCTTTCTTT
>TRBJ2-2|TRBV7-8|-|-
CASRIRGAGELFF
TGTGCCAGCAGAATCAGGGGGGCCGGGGAGCTGTTTTTT
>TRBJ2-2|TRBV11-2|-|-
CASSLPAGELFF
TGTGCCAGCAGCCTCCCCGCCGGGGAGCTGTTTTTT
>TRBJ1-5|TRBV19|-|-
CASSIIGQRSNQPQHF
TGTGCCAGTAGTATTATAGGACAGAGGAGCAATCAGCCCCAGCATTTT
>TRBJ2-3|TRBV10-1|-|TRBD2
CASSSSGGRSDTQYF
TGCGCCAGCTCCTCTAGCGGGGGGCGGTCAGATACGCAGTATTTT
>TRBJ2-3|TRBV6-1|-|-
CASSDSTDTQYF
TGTGCCAGCAGTGACAGCACAGATACGCAGTATTTT
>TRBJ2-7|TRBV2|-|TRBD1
CASNGQGSYEQYF
TGTGCCAGCAACGGACAGGGTTCCTACGAGCAGTACTTC
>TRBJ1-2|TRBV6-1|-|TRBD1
CASKDRDSNYGYTF
TGTGCCAGCAAAGACCGGGACAGTAACTATGGCTACACCTTC
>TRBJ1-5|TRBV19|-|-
CASKSGAQGNQPQHF
TGTGCCAGTAAATCAGGGGCGCAGGGCAATCAGCCCCAGCATTTT
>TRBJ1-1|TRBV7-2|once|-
CASSPRRGGAEAFF
TGTGCCAGCAGCCCTCGACGGGGAGGGGCTGAAGCTTTCTTT
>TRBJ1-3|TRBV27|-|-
CASSPSIGGGNTIYF
TGTGCCAGCAGTCCATCGATTGGCGGGGGAAACACCATATATTTT
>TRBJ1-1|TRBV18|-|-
CASLTALNTEAFF
TGTGCCAGCTTGACAGCCCTGAACACTGAAGCTTTCTTT
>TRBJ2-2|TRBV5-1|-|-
CASSLGPGSNTGELFF
TGCGCCAGCAGCTTGGGCCCAGGGTCGAACACCGGGGAGCTGTTTTTT
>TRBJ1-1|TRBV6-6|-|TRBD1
CASSQQGFVTEAFF
TGTGCCAGCAGCCAACAGGGGTTCGTCACTGAAGCTTTCTTT
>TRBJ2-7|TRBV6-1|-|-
CASSEAQTGTIYEQYF
TGTGCCAGCAGTGAAGCCCAGACAGGTACAATCTACGAGCAGTACTTC
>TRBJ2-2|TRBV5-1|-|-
CASNERSTLTGELFF
TGCGCCAGCAACGAAAGGTCCACGCTCACCGGGGAGCTGTTTTTT
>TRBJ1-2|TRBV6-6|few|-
CASSYGRARDGYTF
TGTGCCAGCAGTTACGGGCGGGCGCGGGATGGCTACACCTTC
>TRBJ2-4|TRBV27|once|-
CASSSPSGAKNIQYF
TGTGCCAGCAGTTCCCCAAGCGGGGCCAAAAACATTCAGTACTTC
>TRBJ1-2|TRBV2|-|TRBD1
CASSRDSTTGYTF
TGTGCCAGCAGCCGGGACAGTACGACCGGCTACACCTTC
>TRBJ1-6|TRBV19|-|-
CASQPRGTYNSPLHF
TGTGCCAGCCAACCCCGGGGGACTTATAATTCACCCCTCCACTTT
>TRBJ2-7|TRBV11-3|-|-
CASSLDAGNYEQYF
TGTGCCAGCAGCTTAGATGCAGGTAACTACGAGCAGTACTTC
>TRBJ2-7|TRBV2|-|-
CASRLGYEQYF
TGTGCCAGCAGACTCGGGTACGAGCAGTACTTC
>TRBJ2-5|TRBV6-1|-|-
CASSESRGGQTQYF
TGTGCCAGCAGTGAATCTAGGGGAGGTCAGACCCAGTACTTC
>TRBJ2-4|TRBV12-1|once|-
CASTTLRLAKNIQYF
TGTGCCAGCACCACCCTGAGATTAGCCAAAAACATTCAGTACTTC
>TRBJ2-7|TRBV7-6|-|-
CASSPADFYEQYF
TGTGCCAGCAGCCCGGCGGACTTTTACGAGCAGTACTTC
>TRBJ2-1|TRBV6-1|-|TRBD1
CASSGQGASNEQFF
TGTGCCAGCTCGGGGCAGGGGGCGAGCAATGAGCAGTTCTTC
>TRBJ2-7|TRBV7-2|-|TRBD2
CASSLQSLAGDREQYF
TGTGCCAGCAGCTTACAATCCCTAGCGGGAGACCGCGAGCAGTACTTC